The 23 T cell receptor beta chains reported below all come from one sample, sequenced in a study of CD8+CD57+ T cells in acquired aplastic anemia. Whoever was chosen for sequencing had shown CD8+CD57+ cell expansion by flow cytometry. Profiling of TCR beta VDJ combinations and CDR3 sequences used genomic DNA as template. Using its own MiXCR run on the reads, TCRdb lists one record per CDR3 protein. The sample records 80,000 to 100,000 distinct CDR3 sequences, 55% to 80% being singletons. The sequenced material came from sorted CD4+, CD8+, or CD8+CD57+ T cells (not recorded which) from PBMCs. These TCRs come from a human donor with aplastic anemia.

The rearrangement joins TRBV3-1 to TRBJ2-7; no clear D. The germline V gene has CDR1 LGHDT and CDR2 YNNKEL (reference sequence). The CDR3 has 14 residues. The V and J ends lost 0 bases and 1 base respectively, with 7 bases between them. The CDR3 coding sequence is TGTGCCAGCAGCCAAGATCTGGAATCCTACGAGCAGTACTTC. This sequence encodes CASSQDLESYEQYF.

In this sample, this clonotype turned up once. The chain couples TRBV7-9 to TRBJ2-7; tentatively, D is TRBD2 (6 bases). Germline CDR1 is SEHNR and CDR2 is FQNEAQ (reference sequence). The CDR3 has 15 residues. Between the trimmed V and J ends, which lost 0 bases and 2 bases, there was a span of 11 bases. CDR3 nucleotide sequence: TGTGCCAGCAGCTTAGCGGAGGGAAGCCCCTACGAGCAGTACTTC. Translating it yields CASSLAEGSPYEQYF.

The chain joins TRBV2 to TRBJ1-1; no clear D gene. The V gene's germline CDR1 is SNHLY and CDR2 FYNNEI. V lost 6 bases and J 1 base, leaving 12 bases between the germline ends. The length of the CDR3 is 14 residues. The CDR3 DNA follows: TGTGCCAGCAGCTTGGTGGTACAGAACACTGAAGCTTTCTTT. Amino acid sequence: CASSLVVQNTEAFF. Supplemented by reference TRBV2 and TRBJ1-1, the full variable domain reads EPEVTQTPSHQVTQMGQEVILRCVPISNHLYFYWYRQILGQKVEFLVSFYNNEISEKSEIFDDQFSVERPDGSNFTLKIRSTKLEDSAMYFCASSLVVQNTEAFFGQGTRLTVV.

The gene calls are TRBV7-3 and TRBJ1-6; no firm D call. CDR1 is SGHTA and CDR2 is FQGTGA in the germline V gene. This CDR3 is 14 amino acids long. V lost 9 bases, J lost 3 bases, and 12 bases lay in between. In DNA form, the CDR3 reads TGTGCCAGTAGTATGTGGAGCTATAATTCACCCCTCCACTTT. Translating gives CASSMWSYNSPLHF.

The chain has TRBV6-4 and TRBJ2-7; the D gene could be TRBD1 or TRBD2 (5 bases each). Trimming left V 3 bases short and J 7 bases short, with 19 bases between. The CDR3 extends over 15 amino acids. CDR1 is MRHNA and CDR2 is SNTAGT in the germline V gene. Here the CDR3 DNA reads TGTGCCAGCAGTGAGGCCGTAGAGGGGAGCAATGAGCAGTACTTC. It encodes CASSEAVEGSNEQYF.

V and J are TRBV20-1 and TRBJ2-1; TRBD2 agrees at 7 bases. The CDR3 covers 12 residues. V dropped 3 bases and J dropped 7; count of bases not matched to a gene: 3. CDR1 and CDR2 from the germline V gene are DFQATT and SNEGSKA (reference sequence). CDR3: CSASFSGNEQFF. As DNA, the CDR3 is TGCAGTGCTAGTTTTAGCGGGAATGAGCAGTTCTTC.

In this sample, this clonotype turned up many times. Since a much larger clone is just one base distant, this may be a read error. The chain carries TRBV2 and TRBJ2-1; D remains ambiguous. The CDR3 runs 14 residues. The germline V gene encodes CDR1 SNHLY and CDR2 FYNNEI. DNA of the CDR3: TGTGCCAGCAGCCGGCGGTCCTCCTACAATGAGCAGCTCTTC. Encoded protein: CASSRRSSYNEQLF.

The chain is built from TRBV7-9 and TRBJ1-5; D unresolved. Germline loops: CDR1 SEHNR, CDR2 FQNEAQ (reference sequence). The CDR3 totals 12 residues. Trimming cost V 7 bases and J 3 bases, with 7 bases left between them. Here the CDR3 DNA reads TGTGCCAGCACAGCGGACAATCAGCCCCAGCATTTT. Amino acid sequence: CASTADNQPQHF.

The rearrangement links TRBV7-2 to TRBJ2-2; D gene ambiguous. Trimming stripped 5 bases from V and 0 bases from J, with 10 bases between. In germline, CDR1 is SGHTA, CDR2 FQGNSA. There are 15 residues in the CDR3. The CDR3: CASSPSLTNTGELFF. The CDR3 bases are TGTGCCAGCAGCCCCTCGCTGACGAACACCGGGGAGCTGTTTTTT.

V gene TRBV5-1 combines with J gene TRBJ2-1, with 13 bases lining up with TRBD2. The ends lost 5 bases at V and 8 bases at J; junction bases unmatched: 10. The CDR3 loop spans 16 amino acids. CDR1 is SGHRS and CDR2 is YFSETQ in the germline V gene. This CDR3 is CASSPITSGRADEQFF. CDR3 nucleotide sequence: TGCGCCAGCAGTCCCATCACTAGCGGGAGGGCTGATGAGCAGTTCTTC.

At least ten counts were recorded for this clonotype. The rearrangement uses TRBV7-9 and TRBJ1-5, with no clear D. Trimming stripped 2 bases from V and 5 bases from J, with 7 bases between. CDR3 length: 13 amino acids. CDR1 SEHNR and CDR2 FQNEAQ come from the germline V gene (reference sequence). The CDR3 bases are TGTGCCAGCAGCTTACGGTTCGATCAGCCCCAGCATTTT. Translated: CASSLRFDQPQHF.

V usage is TRBV20-1 and J usage is TRBJ1-1; D gene ambiguous. The CDR3 loop spans 15 amino acids. Trimming stripped 3 bases from V and 0 bases from J, with 14 bases between. Germline loops: CDR1 DFQATT, CDR2 SNEGSKA (reference sequence). Written as DNA, the CDR3 is TGCAGTGCTAGTAGCGTCCATCAGATGAACACTGAAGCTTTCTTT. Translation gives CSASSVHQMNTEAFF.

The chain joins TRBV10-1 to TRBJ2-3; D perhaps matches TRBD2 (5 bases). Germline values: CDR1 WNHNN, CDR2 SYGVQD (reference sequence). The CDR3 runs 15 residues. Trimming stripped 8 bases from V and 2 bases from J, with 17 bases between. The CDR3 nucleotides read TGCGCCAGCGAACGAGGGTGGCACTCCACAGATACGCAGTATTTT. Translated, it gives CASERGWHSTDTQYF.

This chain links TRBV12-3 or TRBV12-4 with TRBJ2-7; D might be TRBD1 (5 bases). The CDR3 is 13 amino acids. Deletions cut 7 bases from V and 1 base from J, with 11 bases between. CDR3 coding DNA: TGTGCCAGCACCCCGCAGGGATCCTACGAGCAGTACTTC. It translates to CASTPQGSYEQYF.

V gene TRBV9 combines with J gene TRBJ2-3; D not resolved. This CDR3 is built from 14 residues. The V and J ends lost 1 base and 2 bases respectively, with 8 bases between them. Per the germline V gene, CDR1 is SGDLS and CDR2 is YYNGEE. The CDR3 loop reads CASSVSRNTDTQYF. DNA for the CDR3: TGTGCCAGCAGCGTAAGCAGGAACACAGATACGCAGTATTTT.

This sequence joins TRBV7-8 and TRBJ2-2; no definite D call. The CDR3 runs 11 residues. The germline CDR1 and CDR2 sequences are SGHVS and FQNEAQ. Here the CDR3 reads CVAANTGELFF. The CDR3 nucleotides are TGTGTTGCGGCGAACACCGGGGAGCTGTTTTTT.

The V call is TRBV20-1, the J call TRBJ1-2; 7 nucleotides align to TRBD1. The CDR3 runs 14 residues. The V gene end was trimmed by 5 bases and the J gene end by 4 bases; junction bases not matched to a gene: 10. The germline gives CDR1 DFQATT, CDR2 SNEGSKA (reference sequence). The CDR3 sequence is CSAPRTGGTYGYTF. The CDR3 coding sequence is TGCAGTGCTCCCAGGACAGGCGGTACCTATGGCTACACCTTC.

To note about this clonotype: An end of the junction does not agree with germline; a read error may underlie this. The rearrangement joins TRBV5-6 to TRBJ1-2; TRBD1 aligns across 7 bases. The CDR3 extends over 15 amino acids. Germline V gives CDR1 SGHDT, CDR2 YYEEEE. The CDR3 region has the DNA TGTGCCAGCAGCTCAAGACAGACAGGGAACTATGGCCACACCTTC. As protein: CASSSRQTGNYGHTF.

Of note for this clonotype: A junction boundary mismatches the germline segment, possibly from a read error. The chain recombines TRBV7-9 with TRBJ2-5; D is uncertain. Germline V gene sequence: CDR1 SEHNR, CDR2 FQNEAQ (reference sequence). This CDR3 comprises 13 residues. The CDR3 loop reads CASSLVQGETQYF. CDR3 nucleotides: TGTGCTAGCAGCTTAGTGCAAGGAGAGACCCAGTACTTC.

This clonotype came up a few times. The chain links TRBV7-3 to TRBJ2-7; D uncertain. The CDR3 length is 13 residues. V lost 6 bases, J lost 0 bases, and 9 bases lay in between. CDR1 SGHTA and CDR2 FQGTGA come from the germline V gene. CDR3 nucleotide sequence: TGTGCCAGCAGTACCCCTAGCTCCTACGAGCAGTACTTC. It translates to CASSTPSSYEQYF.

The chain combines TRBV2 with TRBJ1-5; 9 bases are shared with TRBD1. The CDR3 covers 15 residues. J gave up 3 bases and V 6 bases, and 6 bases lay outside the gene matches. CDR1 is SNHLY, CDR2 FYNNEI, per germline. The CDR3 region is CASSGTGSFNQPQHF. CDR3 nucleotides: TGTGCCAGCAGCGGGACAGGGTCATTCAATCAGCCCCAGCATTTT.

There are a few counts of this clonotype. V is TRBV20-1 and J is TRBJ2-7; D remains unclear. Germline V gene lookup returns CDR1 DFQATT and CDR2 SNEGSKA (reference sequence). The CDR3 has 13 residues. V was trimmed by 4 bases and J by 4 bases, leaving 14 bases between them. CDR3 amino acids: CSAMGREDYEQYF. CDR3 nucleotide sequence: TGCAGTGCTATGGGCCGCGAGGATTACGAGCAGTACTTC.

In its sample, this clonotype was seen once. This chain connects TRBV19 to TRBJ1-6; TRBD1 is a possible D gene (6 bases). There are 14 residues in the CDR3. With 9 bases removed from V and 9 bases from J, the gap between germline ends came to 18 bases. Germline V gene sequence: CDR1 LNHDA, CDR2 SQIVND (reference sequence). CDR3: CASSTEGETSPLHF. The CDR3 DNA is TGTGCCAGCAGCACCGAGGGGGAAACTTCACCCCTCCACTTT.